This entry lists 15 T cell receptor beta chains sequenced from one sample in a study of monozygotic twins with inflammatory bowel disease. One entry per CDR3 protein, without DNA, is what TCRdb gives after re-calling the 5' RACE reads. The sample data list a few hundred thousand distinct CDR3 sequences. Sequenced: blood. All receptors derive from a human donor with ulcerative colitis or Crohn's disease, or a healthy co-twin of an affected twin (not recorded which).

V and J are TRBV14 and TRBJ1-2; the TCRdb call, TRBD1, lacks DNA for checking. The CDR3 totals 13 residues. Looked up from germline, CDR1 is SGHDN and CDR2 is FVKESK. CDR3 sequence: CASSQDWRHGYTF.

The CDR3 region is CASSLHTDTQYF. The chain uses TRBV7-2 and TRBJ2-3. Germline-derived CDR1 and CDR2 are SGHTA and FQGNSA. This CDR3 comprises 12 residues.

V is TRBV7-9 and J is TRBJ2-5. The CDR3 contains 13 residues. Per the germline V gene, CDR1 is SEHNR and CDR2 is FQNEAQ (reference sequence). This CDR3 reads CASSWRSQETQYF.

The chain has TRBV12-3 or TRBV12-4 and TRBJ1-5; as DNA is missing, the TRBD1 call by TCRdb cannot be tested. This CDR3 spans 17 amino acids. The CDR3 reads CASSPRTGALSNQPQHF.

The chain links TRBV5-1 to TRBJ1-2. In germline, CDR1 is SGHRS, CDR2 YFSETQ. The CDR3 length is 13 residues. CDR3 sequence: CASSLSVNYGYTF.

This chain uses TRBV20-1 with TRBJ1-1; the D call from TCRdb, TRBD1, cannot be confirmed without DNA. This CDR3 region has 15 residues. In germline, CDR1 is DFQATT, CDR2 SNEGSKA (reference sequence). CDR3 sequence reads: CSARVSRGGNTEAFF.

The J gene is TRBJ2-7, the V gene TRBV20-1; the D gene TCRdb calls, TRBD1, cannot be checked with no DNA. The CDR3 extends over 16 amino acids. Germline V gene sequence: CDR1 DFQATT, CDR2 SNEGSKA (reference sequence). The CDR3 reads CSASQGTAGRGYEQYF.

J is TRBJ2-2 and V is TRBV6-1; TCRdb reports TRBD1, a call that lacks DNA to check it against. This CDR3 spans 15 amino acids. The germline V gene encodes CDR1 MNHNS and CDR2 SASEGT. CDR3 loop: CASSRVRVRPGELFF.

V usage is TRBV13 and J usage is TRBJ2-5; the TCRdb call, TRBD2, lacks DNA for checking. Germline V gene lookup returns CDR1 PRHDT and CDR2 FYEKMQ (reference sequence). The CDR3 extends over 14 amino acids. The CDR3 is CASSSDSGAETQYF.

This rearrangement joins TRBV4-2 to TRBJ2-7. In germline, CDR1 is LGHNA, CDR2 YNFKEQ. This CDR3 has 12 amino acids. CDR3: CASTSGTYEQYF.

The chain has TRBV2 and TRBJ2-1; the D gene TCRdb calls, TRBD2, cannot be checked with no DNA. The CDR3 runs to 14 residues. The germline gives CDR1 SNHLY, CDR2 FYNNEI. CDR3 residues: CASSDASGFNEQFF.

The chain links TRBV7-6 to TRBJ2-3; the TCRdb call, TRBD2, lacks DNA for checking. The CDR3 sequence is 16 residues long. Germline lookup yields CDR1 SGHVS and CDR2 FNYEAQ. The CDR3 reads CASTQGTSGVTDTQYF.

The chain has TRBV2 and TRBJ2-3; TCRdb indicates TRBD1, and absent DNA this call remains unverified. The CDR3 consists of 14 residues. From germline, CDR1 is SNHLY and CDR2 FYNNEI. The CDR3 sequence is CATPGREELDTQYF.

This chain uses TRBV20-1 with TRBJ2-2; no DNA is available, so the TRBD2 call from TCRdb remains unchecked. This CDR3 is 14 amino acids long. Germline V gives CDR1 DFQATT, CDR2 SNEGSKA (reference sequence). This CDR3 is CSASGGEGTGELFF.

V gene TRBV7-2 combines with J gene TRBJ1-6. CDR3 length: 14 residues. From germline, CDR1 is SGHTA and CDR2 FQGNSA. CDR3 sequence: CASSLEVYNSPLHF.